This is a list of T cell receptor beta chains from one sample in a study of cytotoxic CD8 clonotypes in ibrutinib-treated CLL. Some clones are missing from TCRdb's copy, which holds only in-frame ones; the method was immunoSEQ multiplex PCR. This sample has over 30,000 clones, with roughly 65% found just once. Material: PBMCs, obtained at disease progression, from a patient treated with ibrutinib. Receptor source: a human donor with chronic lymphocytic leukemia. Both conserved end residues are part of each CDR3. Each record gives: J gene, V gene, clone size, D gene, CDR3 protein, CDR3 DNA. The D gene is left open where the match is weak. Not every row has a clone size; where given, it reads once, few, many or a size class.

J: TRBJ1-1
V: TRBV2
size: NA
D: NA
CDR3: CASSVRWPEAFF
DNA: TGTGCCAGCAGTGTAAGGTGGCCCGAAGCTTTCTTT

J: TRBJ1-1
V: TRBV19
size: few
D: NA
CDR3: CASSEWNTEAFF
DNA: TGTGCCAGTAGTGAATGGAACACTGAAGCTTTCTTT

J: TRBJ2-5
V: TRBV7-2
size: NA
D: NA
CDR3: CASSIQGAIDF
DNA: TGTGCCAGCAGCATACAGGGTGCGATTGACTTC

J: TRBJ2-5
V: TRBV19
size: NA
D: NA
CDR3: CASSPYGYWETQYF
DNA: TGTGCCAGTAGTCCCTACGGGTATTGGGAGACCCAGTACTTC

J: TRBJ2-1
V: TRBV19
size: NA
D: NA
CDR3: CASSIVSGSHNEQFF
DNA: TGTGCCAGTAGTATAGTTTCCGGGAGCCACAATGAGCAGTTCTTC

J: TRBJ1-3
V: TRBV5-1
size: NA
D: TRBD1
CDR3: CASSVMTGQNTIYF
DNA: TGCGCCAGCAGCGTAATGACAGGGCAAAACACCATATATTTT

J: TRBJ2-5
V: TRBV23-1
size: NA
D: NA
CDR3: CASSQGRGQKRETQYF
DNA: TGCGCCAGCAGTCAGGGTCGTGGACAGAAAAGAGAGACCCAGTACTTC

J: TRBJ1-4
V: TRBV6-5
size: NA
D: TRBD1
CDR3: CASSSPGQGGKLFF
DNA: TGTGCCAGCAGTTCTCCGGGACAGGGCGGAAAACTGTTTTTT

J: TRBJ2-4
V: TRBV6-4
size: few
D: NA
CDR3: CASTSGGRAVLAKNIQYF
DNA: TGTGCCAGCACCTCAGGGGGGAGGGCCGTTTTGGCCAAAAACATTCAGTACTTC

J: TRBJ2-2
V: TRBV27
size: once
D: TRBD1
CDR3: CASSLGDRGSGELFF
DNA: TGTGCCAGCAGTTTAGGGGACAGGGGGTCCGGGGAGCTGTTTTTT

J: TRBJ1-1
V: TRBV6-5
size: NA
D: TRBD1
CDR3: CASSYSRTGTDTEAFF
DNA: TGTGCCAGCAGTTACTCCCGGACAGGGACGGACACTGAAGCTTTCTTT

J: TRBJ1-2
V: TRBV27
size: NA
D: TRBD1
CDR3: CASSHDRGTVGYTF
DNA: TGTGCCAGCAGTCATGACAGGGGTACGGTTGGCTACACCTTC

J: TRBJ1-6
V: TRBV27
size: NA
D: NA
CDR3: CASSIGQLGSYNSPLHF
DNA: TGTGCCAGCAGTATAGGACAGTTGGGCTCCTATAATTCACCCCTCCACTTT

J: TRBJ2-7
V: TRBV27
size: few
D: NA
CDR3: CASSLQGFGEQYF
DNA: TGTGCCAGCAGTTTACAAGGGTTCGGCGAGCAGTACTTC

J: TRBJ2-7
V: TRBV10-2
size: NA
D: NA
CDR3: CASRVGRSRFLPDEQYF
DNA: TGCGCCAGCAGGGTAGGAAGAAGTCGGTTCCTTCCCGACGAGCAGTACTTC

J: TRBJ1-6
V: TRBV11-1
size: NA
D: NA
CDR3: CASSFRDRNSPLHF
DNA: TGTGCCAGCAGCTTTAGGGATCGGAATTCACCCCTCCACTTT

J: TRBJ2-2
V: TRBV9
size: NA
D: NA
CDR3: CASSVVPGDTGELFF
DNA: TGTGCCAGCAGCGTAGTCCCGGGGGACACCGGGGAGCTGTTTTTT

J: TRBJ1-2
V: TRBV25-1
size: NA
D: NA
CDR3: CASGKGLGYTF
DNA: TGTGCCAGTGGGAAGGGGCTCGGCTACACCTTC

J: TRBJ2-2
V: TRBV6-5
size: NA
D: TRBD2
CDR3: CASSYSASGRAGELFF
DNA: TGTGCCAGCAGTTACTCGGCTAGCGGGAGGGCCGGGGAGCTGTTTTTT

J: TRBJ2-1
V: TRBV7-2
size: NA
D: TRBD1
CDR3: CASSRTGGNEQFF
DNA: TGTGCCAGCAGCCGGACAGGGGGCAATGAGCAGTTCTTC

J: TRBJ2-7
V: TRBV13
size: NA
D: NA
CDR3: CASSDLRGEEQYF
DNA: TGTGCCAGCAGCGACCTAAGGGGGGAAGAGCAGTACTTC

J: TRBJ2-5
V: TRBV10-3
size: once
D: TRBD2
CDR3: CAISLAGEGTRGQETQYF
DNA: TGTGCCATCAGCCTAGCGGGAGAGGGGACGCGTGGCCAAGAGACCCAGTACTTC

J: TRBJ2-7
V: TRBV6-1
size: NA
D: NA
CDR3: CASSSGGREQYF
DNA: TGTGCCAGCAGTTCTGGAGGAAGGGAGCAGTACTTC

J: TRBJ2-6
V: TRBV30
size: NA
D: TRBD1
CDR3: CAWSARPGQRISGANVLTF
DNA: TGTGCCTGGAGTGCTCGTCCGGGACAGAGGATATCTGGGGCCAACGTCCTGACTTTC

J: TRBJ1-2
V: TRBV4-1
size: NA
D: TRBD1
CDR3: CASSHPGGNGYTF
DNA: TGCGCCAGCAGCCACCCAGGGGGGAATGGCTACACCTTC

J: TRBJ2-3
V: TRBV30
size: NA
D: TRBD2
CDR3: CAWSRLAGGPSGTDTQYF
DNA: TGTGCCTGGAGTAGACTAGCGGGAGGGCCGAGTGGCACAGATACGCAGTATTTT

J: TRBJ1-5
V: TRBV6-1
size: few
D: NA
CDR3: CASTAGRVYQPQHF
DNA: TGTGCCAGCACCGCAGGCCGGGTGTATCAGCCCCAGCATTTT

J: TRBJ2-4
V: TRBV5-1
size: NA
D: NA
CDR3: CASSFRRGDIQYF
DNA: TGCGCCAGCAGCTTCCGCAGGGGTGACATTCAGTACTTC

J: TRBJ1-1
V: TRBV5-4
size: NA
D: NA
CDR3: CASSSSQGFTEAFF
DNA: TGTGCCAGCAGCTCAAGCCAGGGGTTCACTGAAGCTTTCTTT

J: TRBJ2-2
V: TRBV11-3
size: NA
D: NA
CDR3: CASSFGQMNTGELFF
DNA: TGTGCCAGCAGCTTTGGACAGATGAACACCGGGGAGCTGTTTTTT